This T cell receptor beta chain was profiled in a study of T cells in Graves' hyperthyroidism and ophthalmopathy. TCR beta CDR3 region amplification was performed from RNA transcripts. The HTBI set primed first-round TCR CDR3 RT-PCR. A single record per CDR3 protein comes from TCRdb applying MiXCR to the multiplex PCR reads. Counted here are a few hundred thousand distinct CDR3 sequences, just under 25% occurring once; the ten biggest clones make up about 73%. Study outcomes and limitations: The authors' 13 V-J model separated ophthalmopathy from stable hyperthyroidism.

V lost 7 bases and J 9 bases, leaving 22 bases between the germline ends. This CDR3 contains 14 residues. CDR1 and CDR2 from the germline V gene are MNHNS and SASEGT. Hyperthyroidism of Graves' type that showed no ophthalmopathy progression within 18 months was stable. Exclusions: uncontrolled infection, other autoimmune disease, pregnancy, lactation. As for this clonotype: Its matching antigen is unknown.

V usage is TRBV6-1 and J usage is TRBJ2-7, with D possibly TRBD2 on 6 matching bases. The sequencing sample was made of blood. The receptor was isolated from a man in his fifties with Graves' hyperthyroidism. This CDR3 reads CASKILREAYGQYF. The CDR3 DNA sequence: TGTGCCAGCAAGATTTTGCGGGAAGCATATGGGCAGTACTTC.